This T cell receptor (beta chain) came from a study of control samples from healthy donors and cancer patients. Data came from immunoSEQ multiplex PCR; TCRdb stores just in-frame clones and leaves some out. Here the sample spans 150,000 to 200,000 clones, about 90% being singletons. The V gene lost 0 bases and the J gene lost 1 base, with 10 bases spanning the gap. In germline, CDR1 is SGDLS, CDR2 YYNGEE. The CDR3 has 16 residues. The origin of this receptor is a young man in good health. The chain has TRBV9 and TRBJ2-2, with D hard to call. The sequenced sample consisted of blood. For the CDR3, the DNA is TGTGCCAGCAGCGTAGGAGGTCAGCTGAACACCGGGGAGCTGTTTTTT. Its translation is CASSVGGQLNTGELFF.